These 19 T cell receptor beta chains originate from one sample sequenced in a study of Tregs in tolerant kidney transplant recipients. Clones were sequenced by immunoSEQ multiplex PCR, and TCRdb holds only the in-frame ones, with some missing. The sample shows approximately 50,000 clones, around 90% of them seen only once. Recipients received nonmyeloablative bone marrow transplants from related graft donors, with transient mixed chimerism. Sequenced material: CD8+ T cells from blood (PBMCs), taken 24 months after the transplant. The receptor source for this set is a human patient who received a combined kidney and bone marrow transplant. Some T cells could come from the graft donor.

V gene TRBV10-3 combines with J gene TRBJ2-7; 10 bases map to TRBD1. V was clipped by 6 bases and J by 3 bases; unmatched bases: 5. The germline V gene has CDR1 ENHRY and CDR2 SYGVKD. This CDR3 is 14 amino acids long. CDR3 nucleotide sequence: TGTGCCATCAGGGACAGGGGGGGCCTCTACGAGCAGTACTTC. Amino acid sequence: CAIRDRGGLYEQYF.

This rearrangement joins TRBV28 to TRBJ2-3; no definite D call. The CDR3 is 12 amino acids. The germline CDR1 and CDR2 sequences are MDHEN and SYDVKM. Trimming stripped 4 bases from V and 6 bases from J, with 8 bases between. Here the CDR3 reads CASSSGGDTQYF. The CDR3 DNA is TGTGCCAGCAGTTCGGGTGGGGATACGCAGTATTTT. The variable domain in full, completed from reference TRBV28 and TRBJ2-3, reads DVKVTQSSRYLVKRTGEKVFLECVQDMDHENMFWYRQDPGLGLRLIYFSYDVKMKEKGDIPEGYSVSREKKERFSLILESASTNQTSMYLCASSSGGDTQYFGPGTRLTVL.

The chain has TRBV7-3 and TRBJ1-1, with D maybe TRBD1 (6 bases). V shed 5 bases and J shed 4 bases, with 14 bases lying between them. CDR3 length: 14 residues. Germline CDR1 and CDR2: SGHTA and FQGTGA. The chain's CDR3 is CASSPKGGGTEAFF. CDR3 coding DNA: TGTGCCAGCAGCCCCAAGGGAGGGGGCACTGAAGCTTTCTTT.

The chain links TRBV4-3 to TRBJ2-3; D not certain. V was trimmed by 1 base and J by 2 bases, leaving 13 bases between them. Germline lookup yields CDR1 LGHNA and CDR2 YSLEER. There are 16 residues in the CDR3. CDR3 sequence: CASSQGVGSLTDTQYF. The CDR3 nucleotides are TGCGCCAGCAGCCAAGGGGTCGGGTCCCTCACAGATACGCAGTATTTT.

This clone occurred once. CDR3 residues: CASSLVSSSSYNEQFF. The CDR3 DNA reads TGTGCCAGCAGCTTAGTAAGTTCCAGCTCCTACAATGAGCAGTTCTTC. The chain links TRBV7-8 to TRBJ2-1; D call uncertain. The ends were cut back, 1 base at V and 0 bases at J, with 10 bases in the middle. From germline, CDR1 is SGHVS and CDR2 FQNEAQ. The CDR3 is 16 residues long.

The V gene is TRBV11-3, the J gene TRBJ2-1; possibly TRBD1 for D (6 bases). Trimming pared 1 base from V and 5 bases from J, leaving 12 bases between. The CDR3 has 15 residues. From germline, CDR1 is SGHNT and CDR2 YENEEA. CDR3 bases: TGTGCCAGCAGCTTAGTTCCAGGGGAAAACAATGAGCAGTTCTTC. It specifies CASSLVPGENNEQFF.

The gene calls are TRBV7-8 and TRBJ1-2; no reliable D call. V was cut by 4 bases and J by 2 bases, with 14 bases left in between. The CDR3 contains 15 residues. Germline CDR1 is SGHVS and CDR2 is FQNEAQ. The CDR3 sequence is CASSSFVNQNYGYTF. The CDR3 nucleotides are TGTGCCAGCAGCTCATTCGTGAACCAGAACTATGGCTACACCTTC.

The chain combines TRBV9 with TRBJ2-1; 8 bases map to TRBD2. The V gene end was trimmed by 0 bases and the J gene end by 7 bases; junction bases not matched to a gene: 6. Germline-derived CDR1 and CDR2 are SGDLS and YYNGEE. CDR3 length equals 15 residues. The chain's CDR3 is CASSVATGGRNEQFF. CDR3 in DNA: TGTGCCAGCAGCGTAGCTACGGGAGGGCGAAATGAGCAGTTCTTC.

In DNA, the CDR3 is TGTGCCAGCAGCGTCGGGGGGCGCGGGGCTCTATCCGGCTACACCTTC. It specifies CASSVGGRGALSGYTF. V gene TRBV9 combines with J gene TRBJ1-2; D might be TRBD1 (6 bases). V was clipped by 2 bases and J by 8 bases, with 22 bases between them. CDR3 length: 16 amino acids. CDR1 SGDLS and CDR2 YYNGEE come from the germline V gene. The variable domain in full, completed from reference TRBV9 and TRBJ1-2, reads DSGVTQTPKHLITATGQRVTLRCSPRSGDLSVYWYQQSLDQGLQFLIQYYNGEERAKGNILERFSAQQFPDLHSELNLSSLELGDSALYFCASSVGGRGALSGYTFGSGTRLTVV.

This CDR3 reads CASSSLDEKLFF. CDR3 coding DNA: TGTGCCAGCAGCTCCCTCGATGAAAAACTGTTTTTT. The chain is built from TRBV7-9 and TRBJ1-4; D gene uncertain. V lost 4 bases and J lost 6, with 6 bases in between. CDR3 length: 12 amino acids. Germline V lookup: CDR1 SEHNR, CDR2 FQNEAQ (reference sequence).

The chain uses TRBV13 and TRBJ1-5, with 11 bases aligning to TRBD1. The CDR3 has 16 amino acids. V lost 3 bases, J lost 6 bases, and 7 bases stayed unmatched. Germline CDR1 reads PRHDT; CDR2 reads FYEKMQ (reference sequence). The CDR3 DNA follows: TGTGCCAGCAGCTTTGGTTCGGGACAGGGGGTTCAGCCCCAGCATTTT. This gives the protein CASSFGSGQGVQPQHF.

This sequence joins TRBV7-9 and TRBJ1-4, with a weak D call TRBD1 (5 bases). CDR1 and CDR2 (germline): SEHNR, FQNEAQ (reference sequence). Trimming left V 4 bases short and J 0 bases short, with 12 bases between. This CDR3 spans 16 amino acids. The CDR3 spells CASSSVDSPTNEKLFF. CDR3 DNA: TGTGCCAGCAGCTCTGTCGACAGCCCAACTAATGAAAAACTGTTTTTT. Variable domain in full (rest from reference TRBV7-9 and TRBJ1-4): DTGVSQNPRHKITKRGQNVTFRCDPISEHNRLYWYRQTLGQGPEFLTYFQNEAQLEKSRLLSDRFSAERPKGSFSTLEIQRTEQGDSAMYLCASSSVDSPTNEKLFFGSGTQLSVL.

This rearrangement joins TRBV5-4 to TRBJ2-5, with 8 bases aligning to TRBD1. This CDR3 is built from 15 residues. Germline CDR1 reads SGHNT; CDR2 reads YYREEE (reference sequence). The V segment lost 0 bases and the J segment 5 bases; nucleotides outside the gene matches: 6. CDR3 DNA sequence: TGTGCCAGCAGCTTGGGACAGGGGAGCGGGGAGACCCAGTACTTC. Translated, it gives CASSLGQGSGETQYF.

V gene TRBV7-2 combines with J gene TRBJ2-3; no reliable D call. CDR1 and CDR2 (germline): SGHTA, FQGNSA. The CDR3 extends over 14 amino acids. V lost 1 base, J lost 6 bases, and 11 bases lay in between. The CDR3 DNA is TGTGCCAGCAGCTTAGATCGGTACGGGGATACGCAGTATTTT. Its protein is CASSLDRYGDTQYF.

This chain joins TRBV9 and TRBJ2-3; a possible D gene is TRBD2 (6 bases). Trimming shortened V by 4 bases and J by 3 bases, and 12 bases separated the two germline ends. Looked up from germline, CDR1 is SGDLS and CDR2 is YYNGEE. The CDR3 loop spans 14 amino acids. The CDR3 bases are TGTGCCAGCAGCCCAGAAGGGAGGACAGATACGCAGTATTTT. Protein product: CASSPEGRTDTQYF.

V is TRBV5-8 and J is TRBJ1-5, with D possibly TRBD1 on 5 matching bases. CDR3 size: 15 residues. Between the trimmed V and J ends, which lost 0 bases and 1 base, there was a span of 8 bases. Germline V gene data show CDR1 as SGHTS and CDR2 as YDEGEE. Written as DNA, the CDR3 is TGTGCCAGCAGCTTGGGACGGACAAGCAATCAGCCCCAGCATTTT. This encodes CASSLGRTSNQPQHF.

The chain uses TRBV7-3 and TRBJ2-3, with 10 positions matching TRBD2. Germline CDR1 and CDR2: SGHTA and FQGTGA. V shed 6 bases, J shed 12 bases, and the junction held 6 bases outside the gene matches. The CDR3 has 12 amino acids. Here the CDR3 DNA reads TGTGCCAGCAGTTCCACTAGCGGGGTTCAGTATTTT. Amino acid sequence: CASSSTSGVQYF.

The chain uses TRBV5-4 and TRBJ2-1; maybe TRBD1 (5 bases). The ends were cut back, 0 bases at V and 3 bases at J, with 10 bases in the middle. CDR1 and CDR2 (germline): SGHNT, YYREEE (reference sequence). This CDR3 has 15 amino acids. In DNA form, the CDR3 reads TGTGCCAGCAGCTTGGAGGGGAATTTCTACAATGAGCAGTTCTTC. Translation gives CASSLEGNFYNEQFF.

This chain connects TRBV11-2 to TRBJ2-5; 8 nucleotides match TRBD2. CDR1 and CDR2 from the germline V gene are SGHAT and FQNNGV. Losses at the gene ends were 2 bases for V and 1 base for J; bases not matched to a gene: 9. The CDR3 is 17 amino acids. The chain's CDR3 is CASSLSGGRSPQETQYF. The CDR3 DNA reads TGTGCCAGCAGCTTATCGGGAGGGCGGTCCCCCCAAGAGACCCAGTACTTC.